The 13 T cell receptor beta chains listed next were all sequenced from one sample in a study of radiotherapy plus CTLA-4 blockade in lung cancer (dated by TCRdb to the late 2010s). Receptor amplification or capture employed the immunoSEQ multiplex PCR assay. Here the immuneACCESS table is served through TCRdb, limited to in-frame sequences with V and J called. Missing clones are a known gap in these copies; in checked studies unresolved V genes cover under half, and the rest lacks a known reason. This sample comprises tens of thousands of clones, 76% of them detected only once. The ten largest clones take up about a sixth of the sample. The input for sequencing was peripheral blood, taken from a patient treated with radiotherapy plus ipilimumab. The receptors derive from a human donor with non-small cell lung cancer whose response to radiotherapy plus ipilimumab could not be evaluated. Some clones in this sample may be carry-over from other donors' samples.

Only one count was recorded for this clone. V and J are TRBV13 and TRBJ2-7, with 8 nucleotides matching TRBD2. J was trimmed by 5 bases and V by 1 base; bases with no gene match: 4. The CDR3 length is 14 residues. The germline V gene has CDR1 PRHDT and CDR2 FYEKMQ (reference sequence). The CDR3 bases are TGTGCCAGCAGCTTAGCGGGGGGGCCCCACGAGCAGTACTTC. It is translated as CASSLAGGPHEQYF.

This clone was seen only once. The genes are TRBV5-1 and TRBJ1-3, with TRBD1 as a possible D gene (6 bases). Looked up from germline, CDR1 is SGHRS and CDR2 is YFSETQ. With 4 bases removed from V and 1 base from J, the gap between germline ends came to 18 bases. CDR3 length: 17 residues. CDR3 nucleotide sequence: TGCGCCAGCAGCCCGGGCGGGGGGCCAGAGTCTGGAAACACCATATATTTT. Amino acid sequence: CASSPGGGPESGNTIYF.

Only one count was recorded for this clone. The V gene is TRBV7-6, the J gene TRBJ2-4, with D possibly TRBD1 on 6 matching bases. In germline, CDR1 is SGHVS, CDR2 FNYEAQ. Trimming took 1 base from V and 1 from J, leaving 17 bases between them. The CDR3 is 18 residues long. The CDR3 DNA follows: TGTGCCAGCAGCTTAGGGGGCGGCAGTCAGGGGGCCAAAAACATTCAGTACTTC. It is translated as CASSLGGGSQGAKNIQYF.

This clone was counted only a few times. The chain is built from TRBV28 and TRBJ1-4, with D tentatively TRBD1 (6 bases). V dropped 6 bases and J dropped 8 bases, with 10 bases sitting between them. This CDR3 contains 12 residues. Germline V gene data show CDR1 as MDHEN and CDR2 as SYDVKM. CDR3 sequence: CASRRGAEKLFF. CDR3 DNA: TGTGCCAGCAGGCGGGGGGCGGAAAAACTGTTTTTT.

This clone turned up a few times. This rearrangement joins TRBV11-1 to TRBJ2-2, with 10 bases matching TRBD1. V was pared by 2 bases and J by 8 bases, with 8 bases of the junction left unmatched. Germline CDR1 SGHAT, CDR2 FQDESV (reference sequence). The CDR3 is 16 amino acids. DNA of the CDR3: TGTGCCAGCAGCTTAATGGGACAGGGGTATTTGGGGGAGCTGTTTTTT. This encodes CASSLMGQGYLGELFF.

V gene TRBV9 combines with J gene TRBJ2-3, with 10 positions matching TRBD2. This CDR3 contains 17 residues. The V gene end was trimmed by 4 bases and the J gene end by 1 base; junction bases not matched to a gene: 9. In germline, CDR1 is SGDLS, CDR2 YYNGEE. CDR3 nucleotide sequence: TGTGCCAGCAGCCGAACCGTAGCGGGGGGCGGCACAGATACGCAGTATTTT. Translation gives CASSRTVAGGGTDTQYF.

This chain joins TRBV6-6 and TRBJ1-6; 8 bases are a match to TRBD1. The CDR3 loop spans 16 amino acids. Germline V CDR1 and CDR2: MNHNY, SVGAGI (reference sequence). V lost 2 bases and J lost 6; bases outside the gene matches: 6. CDR3 DNA: TGTGCCAGCAGTTACGCTTGGACAGGGAGTAATTCACCCCTCCACTTT. This gives the protein CASSYAWTGSNSPLHF.

J is TRBJ1-5 and V is TRBV7-2; 7 nucleotides line up with TRBD1. Per the germline V gene, CDR1 is SGHTA and CDR2 is FQGNSA. V gave up 1 base and J gave up 6 bases; unmatched junction bases: 3. CDR3 length: 14 amino acids. DNA of the CDR3: TGTGCCAGCAGCTTAGGAGGGGGCGGTCAGCCCCAGCATTTT. It is translated as CASSLGGGGQPQHF. Full variable domain (rest looked up from reference TRBV7-2 and TRBJ1-5): GAGVSQSPSNKVTEKGKDVELRCDPISGHTALYWYRQSLGQGLEFLIYFQGNSAPDKSGLPSDRFSAERTGGSVSTLTIQRTQQEDSAVYLCASSLGGGGQPQHFGDGTRLSIL.

The J gene is TRBJ1-6, the V gene TRBV28; TRBD1 might be the D (5 bases). The CDR3 loop spans 14 amino acids. Germline CDR1 is MDHEN and CDR2 is SYDVKM. Trimming removed 2 bases from V and 10 bases from J, with 12 bases in between. CDR3 coding DNA: TGTGCCAGCAGTTTACACGCTCAGGGATCACCCCTCCACTTT. Translating it yields CASSLHAQGSPLHF.

This clone was detected once. The genes are TRBV28 and TRBJ2-7, with TRBD1 matching 9 bases. J gave up 9 bases and V 6 bases, and 15 bases lay outside the gene matches. Germline lookup yields CDR1 MDHEN and CDR2 SYDVKM. CDR3 length: 15 amino acids. The CDR3 loop is CASRIPGQGWSGQYF. CDR3 sequence (DNA): TGTGCCAGCAGAATACCGGGACAGGGTTGGTCTGGGCAGTACTTC.

Turning to this clone: The junction departs from germline at one end; a sequencing error may be responsible. The chain employs TRBV7-7 and TRBJ2-7; 10 bases line up with TRBD1. The CDR3 runs to 13 residues. CDR1 is SSHAT and CDR2 is FNYEAQ in the germline V gene (reference sequence). CDR3 in amino acids: CASSTGTGDEQYF. DNA of the CDR3: TGTGCTAGCAGCACCGGGACAGGGGACGAGCAGTACTTC.

This clone was counted only a few times. The rearrangement links TRBV19 to TRBJ1-2; D gene unclear. The CDR3 has 14 amino acids. V lost 3 bases, J lost 3 bases, and 11 bases lay in between. Germline V lookup: CDR1 LNHDA, CDR2 SQIVND (reference sequence). The CDR3 region is CASSIRRVDYGYTF. The CDR3, as DNA: TGTGCCAGTAGTATTCGTCGAGTAGACTATGGCTACACCTTC.

This clone has just a few counts. The rearrangement uses TRBV4-2 and TRBJ2-1; D unresolved. Trimming pared 4 bases from V and 0 bases from J, leaving 10 bases between. This CDR3 is 15 amino acids long. The germline gives CDR1 LGHNA, CDR2 YNFKEQ. CDR3 in DNA: TGTGCCAGCAGCCCTTGGAGAGCCTCCTACAATGAGCAGTTCTTC. Protein product: CASSPWRASYNEQFF.